This TCR beta chain emerged from a study of OX40 agonist ivuxolimab in advanced cancers. The wider study: Administration of intravenous ivuxolimab to patients occurred every 2 weeks at 0.01 to 10 mg/kg.

Remarks on this clone: Its antigen is currently unknown.

Broader study findings: Normalized T-cell clonal expansion was also low in a subset of nonresponders.

Clones were read by immunoSEQ multiplex PCR, and TCRdb kept only the in-frame ones, dropping some. The sample includes 60,000 to 90,000 clones, about 86% of them seen just once. This clonotype was obtained from an adult with an advanced solid tumor such as melanoma, head and neck, liver or kidney cancer. The material sequenced was CD4+ or CD8+ T cells sorted from blood, taken in a trial of the OX40 agonist ivuxolimab.

As DNA, the CDR3 is TGTGCCAGCAGTTTGCAGACAGGCGTGTCTGGGGGTGGCTACACCTTC. Translating it yields CASSLQTGVSGGGYTF. This sequence joins TRBV28 and TRBJ1-2; TRBD1 might be the D (6 bases). Looked up from germline, CDR1 is MDHEN and CDR2 is SYDVKM. The V and J ends lost 3 bases and 7 bases respectively, with 21 bases between them. The CDR3 sequence is 16 residues long.